This T cell receptor beta chain was documented in a study of Ad26.COV2.S vaccination and SARS-CoV-2 variants (dated by TCRdb to about 2021). General notes on the study: Vaccine-arm donors were drawn from COV1001, a multicentre, randomized, double-blind, placebo-controlled phase I-IIa trial of Ad26.COV2.S in healthy adults. The TCR-sequenced set comprised about 32 samples: approximately 19 Ad26.COV2.S vaccine recipients, 5 placebo recipients and 8 SARS-CoV-2 convalescent individuals. Investigators did not know the trial group allocation while performing experiments and assessing outcomes. The specificity and breadth of SARS-CoV-2-reactive T cell receptors after Ad26.COV2.S vaccination were assessed by TCRbeta repertoire sequencing. Ad26.COV2.S was administered intramuscularly at 5 x 10^10 or 1 x 10^11 viral particles, either as a single shot or as two shots given 56 days apart. Trial participants were randomized into five groups of five: low-dose or high-dose Ad26.COV2.S given once or twice, or placebo on both occasions. The paper as a whole reports these results and caveats: Compared with placebo recipients, Ad26.COV2.S recipients showed higher spike-specific TCR breadth (P = 0.0014). Substantial breadth of spike-specific CD8+ and CD4+ T cell responses was reported after vaccination. Non-spike TCR breadth was comparable between vaccine and placebo recipients, consistent with the vaccine containing only spike. According to the authors, total T cell responses may have been underestimated by the TCR breadth and depth analyses. The study was not powered for comparison of responses between vaccine doses or regimens.

Concerning this clone itself: Its specific antigen is unknown. No base quality values were provided; no much bigger clone lies one nucleotide off.

The treatment or condition label, read with the paper, signifies: roughly 18 received Ad26.COV2.S at low or high dose, single or two shots; roughly 5 received placebo; per-sample allocation not given. Repertoires of vaccine and placebo recipients were sequenced from samples collected on day 63 after the first injection. Between 29 July and 7 August 2020, Cohort 1b enrolled about 27 adults aged 18-55 years at one site in Boston, USA. Ad26.COV2.S consisted of a replication-incompetent adenovirus type 26 vector by which a prefusion-stabilized SARS-CoV-2 spike protein from the original Wuhan strain was expressed. The V end loses 0 bases and the J end loses 1 base, and a stretch of 11 bases separates them. CDR1 and CDR2 are read off the germline V gene as SGHRS and YFSETQ. Spanning cysteine to phenylalanine, the CDR3 consists of 15 amino acids. The CDR3 DNA has 45 bases and is translated from base 1.

TCRbeta CDR3 regions were sequenced with the immunoSEQ Assay. After extraction, genomic DNA underwent amplification by bias-controlled multiplex PCR, followed by high-throughput sequencing. As for how the authors treated the data: To quantify the absolute abundance of each unique TCRbeta CDR3 region, sequences were collapsed and filtered. Usable DNA was measured by amplifying reference genes present in all nucleated cells, and TCRbeta template counts were normalized to that usable DNA to estimate T cell fraction. Repertoire TCRs were annotated as SARS-CoV-2-specific by exact matching of V gene, CDR3 amino acid sequence and J gene to a known reactive TCR set. The reference SARS-CoV-2 TCR set came from MIRA and was filtered for enrichment in COVID-19-positive ImmuneCODE repertoires, removing public or cross-reactive TCRs. Drawing on the MIRA antigens, annotated TCRs were analysed further at the level of specific ORF or position within ORF. Depth was the summed frequency of annotated unique rearrangements, while breadth was defined as annotated unique rearrangements over total unique productive rearrangements. Group comparisons of TCR breadth used two-sided Wilcoxon rank-sum tests. TCRdb retrieved this table from immuneACCESS and kept in-frame rearrangements only. Not all clones are present; in checked studies, unresolved V genes account for under half, and no reason is known for the remainder. V, J and clone size derive from that table, while D and trimming were established from the DNA sequence. The sample records around 450,000 clones, approximately 89% of which are singletons. The biggest ten clones account for around 2.6% of the sample.

Sequencing was performed on peripheral blood, taken in a trial of Ad26.COV2.S vaccine versus placebo. The origin of this receptor is a person aged 18 to 65 who received the Ad26.COV2.S COVID-19 vaccine or a placebo. This receptor chain uses TRBV5-1 and TRBJ2-7; TRBD2 might be the D gene, on 5 matching bases. The CDR3 has the sequence CASSLVLASSYEQYF. The DNA reads as follows: TGCGCCAGCAGCTTGGTGCTAGCCTCGTCCTACGAGCAGTACTTC. The full variable domain, completed from the reference TRBV5-1 and TRBJ2-7 proteins outside the CDR3, reads KAGVTQTPRYLIKTRGQQVTLSCSPISGHRSVSWYQQTPGQGLQFLFEYFSETQRNKGNFPGRFSGRQFSNSRSEMNVSTLELGDSALYLCASSLVLASSYEQYFGPGTRLTVT.